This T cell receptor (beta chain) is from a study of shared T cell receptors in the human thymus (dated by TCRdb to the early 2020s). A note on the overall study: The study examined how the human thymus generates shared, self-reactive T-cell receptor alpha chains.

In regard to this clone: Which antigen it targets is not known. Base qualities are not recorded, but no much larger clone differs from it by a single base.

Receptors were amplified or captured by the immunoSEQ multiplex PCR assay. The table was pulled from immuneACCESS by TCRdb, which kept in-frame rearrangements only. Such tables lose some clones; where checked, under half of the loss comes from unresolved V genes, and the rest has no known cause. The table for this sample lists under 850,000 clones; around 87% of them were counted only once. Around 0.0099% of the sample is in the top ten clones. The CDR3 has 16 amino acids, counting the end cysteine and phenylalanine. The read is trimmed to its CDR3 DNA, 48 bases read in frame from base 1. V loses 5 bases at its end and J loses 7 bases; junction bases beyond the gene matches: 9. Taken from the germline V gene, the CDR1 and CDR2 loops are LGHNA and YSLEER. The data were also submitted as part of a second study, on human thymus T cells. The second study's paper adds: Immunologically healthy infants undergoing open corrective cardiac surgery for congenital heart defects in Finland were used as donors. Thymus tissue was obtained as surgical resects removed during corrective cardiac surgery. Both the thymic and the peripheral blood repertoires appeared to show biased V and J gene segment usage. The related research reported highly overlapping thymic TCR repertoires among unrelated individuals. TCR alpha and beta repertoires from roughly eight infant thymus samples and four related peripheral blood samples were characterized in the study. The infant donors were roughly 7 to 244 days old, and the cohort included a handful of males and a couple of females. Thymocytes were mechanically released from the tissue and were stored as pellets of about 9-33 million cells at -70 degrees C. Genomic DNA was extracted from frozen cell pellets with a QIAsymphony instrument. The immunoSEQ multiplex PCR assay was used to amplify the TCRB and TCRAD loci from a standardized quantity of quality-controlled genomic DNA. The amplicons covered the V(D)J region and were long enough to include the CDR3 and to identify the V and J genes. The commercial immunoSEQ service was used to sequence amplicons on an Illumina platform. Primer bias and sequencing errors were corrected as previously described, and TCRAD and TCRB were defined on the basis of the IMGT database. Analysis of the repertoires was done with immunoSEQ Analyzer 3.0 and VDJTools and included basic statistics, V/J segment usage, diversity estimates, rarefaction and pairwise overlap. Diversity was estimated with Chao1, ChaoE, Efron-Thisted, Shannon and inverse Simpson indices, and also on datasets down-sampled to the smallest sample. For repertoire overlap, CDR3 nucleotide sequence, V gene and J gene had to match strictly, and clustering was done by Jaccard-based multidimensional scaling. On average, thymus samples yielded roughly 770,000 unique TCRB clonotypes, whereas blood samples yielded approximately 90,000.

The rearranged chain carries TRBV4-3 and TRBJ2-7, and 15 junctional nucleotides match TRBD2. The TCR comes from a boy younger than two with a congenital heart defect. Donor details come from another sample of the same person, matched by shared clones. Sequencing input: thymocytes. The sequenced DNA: TGCGCCAGCAGCGCTCGGACTAGCGGGAGGGCGCATGAGCAGTACTTC. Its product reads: CASSARTSGRAHEQYF.